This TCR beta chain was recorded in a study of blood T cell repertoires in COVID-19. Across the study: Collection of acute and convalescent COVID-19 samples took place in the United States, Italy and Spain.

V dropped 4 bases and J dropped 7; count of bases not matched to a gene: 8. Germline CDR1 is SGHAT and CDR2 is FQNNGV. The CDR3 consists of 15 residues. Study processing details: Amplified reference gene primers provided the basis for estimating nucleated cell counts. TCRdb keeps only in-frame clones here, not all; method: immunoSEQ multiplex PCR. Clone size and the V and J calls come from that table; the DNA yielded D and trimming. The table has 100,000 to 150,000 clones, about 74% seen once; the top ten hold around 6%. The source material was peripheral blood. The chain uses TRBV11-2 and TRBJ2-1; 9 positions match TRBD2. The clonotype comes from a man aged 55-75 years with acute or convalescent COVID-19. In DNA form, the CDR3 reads TGTGCCAGCAGCTCAAGACTAGCGGAGCGGAATGAGCAGTTCTTC. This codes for CASSSRLAERNEQFF.